One T cell receptor (beta chain) is described in this entry. Next came a second PCR, run for about 7 to 12 cycles, which used a sample-barcoded 5' primer along with a J-beta primer mix. TCRdb reprocessed the 5' RACE reads via MiXCR and lists one record per CDR3 protein. Among approximately 810,000 distinct CDR3 sequences listed, about 34% were seen once. The data stem from a study of blood T cells in healthy people across ages. CDR1 is SNHLY and CDR2 is FYNNEI in the germline V gene. The CDR3 contains 13 residues. The specimen was blood. The V and J genes are TRBV2 and TRBJ2-5; D might be TRBD1 or TRBD2, each matching 5 bases. The tail of the sequence fits TRBJ2-7 better, so the J call may be wrong. The source is a man between 18 and 29 years old in good health. The CDR3 DNA reads TGTGCCAGCAGGGGGGACGGACTCGCCGAGCAGTACTTC. Its translation: CASRGDGLAEQYF.